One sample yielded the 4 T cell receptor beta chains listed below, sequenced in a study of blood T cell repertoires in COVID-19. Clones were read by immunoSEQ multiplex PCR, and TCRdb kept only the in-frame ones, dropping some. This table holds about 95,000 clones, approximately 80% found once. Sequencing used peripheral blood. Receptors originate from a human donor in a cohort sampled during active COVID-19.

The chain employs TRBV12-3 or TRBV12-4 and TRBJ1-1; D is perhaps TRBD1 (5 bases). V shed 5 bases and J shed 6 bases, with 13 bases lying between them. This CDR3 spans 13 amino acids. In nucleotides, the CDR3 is TGTGCCAGCAGTAGGGAGGGGATAGCTGAAGCTTTCTTT. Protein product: CASSREGIAEAFF.

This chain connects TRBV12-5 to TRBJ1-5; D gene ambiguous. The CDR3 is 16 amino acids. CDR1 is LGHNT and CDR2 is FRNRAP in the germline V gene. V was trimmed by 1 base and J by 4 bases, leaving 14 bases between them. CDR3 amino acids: CASGLGAGLLNQPQHF. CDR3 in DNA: TGTGCTAGTGGTTTGGGTGCAGGTCTACTTAATCAGCCCCAGCATTTT.

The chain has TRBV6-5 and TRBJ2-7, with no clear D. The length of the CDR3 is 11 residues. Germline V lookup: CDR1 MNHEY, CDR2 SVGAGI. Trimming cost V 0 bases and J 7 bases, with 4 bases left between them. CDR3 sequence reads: CASSYSSEQYF. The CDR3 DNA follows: TGTGCCAGCAGTTACTCCTCGGAGCAGTACTTC.

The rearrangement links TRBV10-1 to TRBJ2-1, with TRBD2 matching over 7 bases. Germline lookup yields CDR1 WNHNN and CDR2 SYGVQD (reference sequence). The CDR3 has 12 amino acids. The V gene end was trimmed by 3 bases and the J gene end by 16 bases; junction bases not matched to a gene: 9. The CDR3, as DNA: TGCGCCAGCAGTGACCAACTAGCGCCAGGTTTCTTC. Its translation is CASSDQLAPGFF.